These 21 T cell receptor beta chains share one sample of origin, sequenced in a study of blood T cell repertoires in COVID-19. Sequencing was performed with immunoSEQ multiplex PCR; in TCRdb, only in-frame clones are kept and a portion is missing. The profile shows 200,000 to 250,000 clones, about 80% of them singletons. Source material: PBMCs or T cells enriched from blood (not recorded which). These receptors were collected from a man in his sixties who had recovered from COVID-19.

This clone was counted only a few times. The rearrangement links TRBV9 to TRBJ1-1, with D perhaps matching TRBD1 (5 bases). The CDR3 length is 14 residues. Germline values: CDR1 SGDLS, CDR2 YYNGEE. V lost 4 bases, J lost 6 bases, and 16 bases lay in between. Written as DNA, the CDR3 is TGTGCCAGCAGCCCCAAGCTGGGAGGGGCTGAAGCTTTCTTT. Encoded protein: CASSPKLGGAEAFF. Full variable domain (outside the CDR3, taken from reference TRBV9 and TRBJ1-1): DSGVTQTPKHLITATGQRVTLRCSPRSGDLSVYWYQQSLDQGLQFLIQYYNGEERAKGNILERFSAQQFPDLHSELNLSSLELGDSALYFCASSPKLGGAEAFFGQGTRLTVV.

The chain combines TRBV11-2 with TRBJ2-7, with D tentatively TRBD2 (7 bases). The CDR3 totals 16 residues. Germline values: CDR1 SGHAT, CDR2 FQNNGV. Between the trimmed V and J ends, which lost 5 bases and 0 bases, there was a span of 17 bases. The CDR3 spells CASSPVGGGHSYEQYF. DNA for the CDR3: TGTGCCAGCAGCCCGGTAGGGGGGGGCCACTCCTACGAGCAGTACTTC.

J is TRBJ2-3 and V is TRBV29-1; TRBD1 is a possible D gene (6 bases). CDR3 length equals 14 residues. Germline lookup yields CDR1 SQVTM and CDR2 ANQGSEA. Trimming took off 4 bases at V and 0 bases at J, with 11 bases between the two ends. The CDR3 sequence is CSVARTESTDTQYF. DNA for the CDR3: TGCAGCGTTGCGAGGACAGAAAGCACAGATACGCAGTATTTT.

This clone was seen once. The rearrangement links TRBV19 to TRBJ1-4, with D maybe TRBD1 (6 bases). CDR3 size: 13 residues. V lost 6 bases and J lost 8, with 13 bases in between. Germline V gene lookup returns CDR1 LNHDA and CDR2 SQIVND (reference sequence). As DNA, the CDR3 is TGTGCCAGTAGAGCAGGGGTCGGGGAAAAACTGTTTTTT. Amino acids: CASRAGVGEKLFF.

This clone appeared a single time. The rearrangement uses TRBV5-5 and TRBJ1-1; D uncertain. Germline V CDR1 and CDR2: SGHKS, YYEKEE (reference sequence). There are 11 residues in the CDR3. V was shortened by 3 bases and J by 11 bases, with 11 bases between the two germline ends. For the CDR3, the DNA is TGTGCCAGCAGCTACAATCGGGAGGCTTTCTTT. It translates to CASSYNREAFF. Variable domain in full (rest from reference TRBV5-5 and TRBJ1-1): DAGVTQSPTHLIKTRGQQVTLRCSPISGHKSVSWYQQVLGQGPQFIFQYYEKEERGRGNFPDRFSARQFPNYSSELNVNALLLGDSALYLCASSYNREAFFGQGTRLTVV.

The gene calls are TRBV19 and TRBJ1-5; D might be TRBD1 (5 bases). V lost 2 bases and J lost 7, with 12 bases in between. The CDR3 sequence is 14 residues long. The germline CDR1 and CDR2 sequences are LNHDA and SQIVND (reference sequence). The CDR3 nucleotides are TGTGCCAGTAGTATACGAAGGGGTGAACAGCCCCAGCATTTT. This codes for CASSIRRGEQPQHF.

This clone was detected only once. The rearrangement uses TRBV7-2 and TRBJ1-5; D call uncertain. The germline CDR1 and CDR2 sequences are SGHTA and FQGNSA. CDR3 length equals 15 residues. Trimming stripped 5 bases from V and 0 bases from J, with 11 bases between. CDR3 amino acids: CASSPLDRSNQPQHF. The CDR3 DNA follows: TGTGCCAGCAGCCCCCTAGACCGTAGCAATCAGCCCCAGCATTTT.

The chain carries TRBV5-5 and TRBJ1-1; no clear D gene. The CDR3 has 15 amino acids. CDR1 is SGHKS, CDR2 YYEKEE, per germline (reference sequence). Trimming removed 4 bases at V and 0 bases at J, with 13 bases between. CDR3 coding DNA: TGTGCCAGCAGCCCCCCGGGAGAAATGAACACTGAAGCTTTCTTT. Translation: CASSPPGEMNTEAFF.

This clone has just a few counts. The chain is built from TRBV19 and TRBJ1-1; the match to TRBD1 covers 12 bases. This CDR3 has 13 amino acids. Trimming removed 9 bases from V and 5 bases from J; junction bases left unmatched: 4. CDR1 is LNHDA, CDR2 SQIVND, per germline (reference sequence). CDR3 bases: TGTGCCAGCAAGGGACAGGGGGCGACTGAAGCTTTCTTT. Translating it yields CASKGQGATEAFF.

The V call is TRBV5-1, the J call TRBJ2-2; TRBD2 matches at 8 bases. CDR1 is SGHRS and CDR2 is YFSETQ in the germline V gene. This CDR3 contains 19 residues. The V gene end was trimmed by 1 base and the J gene end by 0 bases; junction bases not matched to a gene: 11. CDR3 in DNA: TGCGCCAGCAGCTTGTTAGGAGCGGTAGCGGGGTCGAACACCGGGGAGCTGTTTTTT. Protein: CASSLLGAVAGSNTGELFF. The full variable domain, its missing parts supplied by reference TRBV5-1 and TRBJ2-2, is KAGVTQTPRYLIKTRGQQVTLSCSPISGHRSVSWYQQTPGQGLQFLFEYFSETQRNKGNFPGRFSGRQFSNSRSEMNVSTLELGDSALYLCASSLLGAVAGSNTGELFFGEGSRLTVL.

This clone was seen only a few times. This chain joins TRBV5-1 and TRBJ1-1; possibly TRBD1 for D (5 bases). Looked up from germline, CDR1 is SGHRS and CDR2 is YFSETQ. V shed 2 bases and J shed 3 bases, with 11 bases lying between them. The CDR3 is 14 residues long. The CDR3 loop is CASSLPGDYTEAFF. The DNA of the CDR3 is TGCGCCAGCAGCTTACCCGGGGACTACACTGAAGCTTTCTTT.

The genes are TRBV5-6 and TRBJ1-2, with TRBD1 identical over 8 bases. Trimming removed 2 bases from V and 4 bases from J; junction bases left unmatched: 10. The CDR3 is made up of 16 amino acids. In germline, CDR1 is SGHDT, CDR2 YYEEEE. CDR3 residues: CASSFRDRSLLYGYTF. CDR3 DNA: TGTGCCAGCAGCTTCCGGGACAGGTCCCTTCTCTATGGCTACACCTTC. Full variable domain (remainder filled in from reference TRBV5-6 and TRBJ1-2): DAGVTQSPTHLIKTRGQQVTLRCSPKSGHDTVSWYQQALGQGPQFIFQYYEEEERQRGNFPDRFSGHQFPNYSSELNVNALLLGDSALYLCASSFRDRSLLYGYTFGSGTRLTVV.

The rearrangement uses TRBV7-2 and TRBJ2-1, with 9 bases fitting TRBD2. The V and J ends lost 1 base and 7 bases, in that order; junction bases with no gene match: 5. This CDR3 has 15 residues. The V gene's germline CDR1 is SGHTA and CDR2 FQGNSA. The CDR3 bases are TGTGCCAGCAGCTTAGGGGCTAGCGGGGCTAATGAGCAGTTCTTC. It encodes CASSLGASGANEQFF.

This chain joins TRBV5-1 and TRBJ1-2, with D maybe TRBD1 (5 bases). The CDR3 consists of 15 residues. V was clipped by 3 bases and J by 4 bases, with 16 bases between them. Germline V CDR1 and CDR2: SGHRS, YFSETQ. The CDR3 sequence: CASSSADSSSYGYTF. CDR3 DNA sequence: TGCGCCAGCAGCTCCGCCGACAGTTCCTCCTATGGCTACACCTTC.

This clone was seen a few times. The V and J genes are TRBV5-1 and TRBJ1-4; 7 nucleotides line up with TRBD1. The CDR3 consists of 16 residues. Germline V gene lookup returns CDR1 SGHRS and CDR2 YFSETQ. Trimming cost V 0 bases and J 8 bases; bases outside gene matches: 10. CDR3 DNA: TGCGCCAGCAGCTTGGCCCCCACAGGGGCGGGGGAAAAACTGTTTTTT. Translating gives CASSLAPTGAGEKLFF.

This clone has only a few counts. This rearrangement joins TRBV12-3 or TRBV12-4 to TRBJ2-5; D gene ambiguous. CDR3 length equals 12 residues. V was clipped by 2 bases and J by 4 bases, with 5 bases between them. Written as DNA, the CDR3 is TGTGCCAGCAGTTTATCCGTAGAGACCCAGTACTTC. It translates to CASSLSVETQYF.

The chain carries TRBV19 and TRBJ1-3; TRBD1 aligns across 9 bases. The CDR3 spans 16 residues. Looked up from germline, CDR1 is LNHDA and CDR2 is SQIVND (reference sequence). The V and J ends lost 2 bases and 4 bases, in that order; junction bases with no gene match: 6. In DNA form, the CDR3 reads TGTGCCAGTAGTATAACCGGACAGGGGATAGGAAACACCATATATTTT. Its translation: CASSITGQGIGNTIYF.

The chain links TRBV6-5 to TRBJ2-3; 9 bases align to TRBD2. The CDR3 runs 15 residues. The ends lost 6 bases at V and 4 bases at J; junction bases unmatched: 8. Germline V gives CDR1 MNHEY, CDR2 SVGAGI. CDR3 amino acids: CASRAGTSFSDTQYF. CDR3 DNA sequence: TGTGCCAGCAGGGCCGGGACTAGCTTTTCAGATACGCAGTATTTT.

This chain links TRBV3-1 (or the pseudogene TRBV3-2) with TRBJ2-2; 8 bases are shared with TRBD1. Germline V CDR1 and CDR2: LGHDT, YNNKEL (reference sequence). V lost 3 bases to trimming and J lost 5 bases; unmatched junction nucleotides: 11. The length of the CDR3 is 17 residues. The CDR3 here is CASSQSTPGGATGELFF. CDR3 coding DNA: TGTGCCAGCAGCCAGAGTACACCAGGGGGCGCAACCGGGGAGCTGTTTTTT.

The chain uses TRBV18 and TRBJ1-1; D is unclear. V was trimmed by 2 bases and J by 3 bases, leaving 7 bases between them. Germline V gives CDR1 KGHSH, CDR2 LQKENI. The CDR3 loop spans 13 amino acids. The CDR3 is CASSPGQYTEAFF. CDR3 coding DNA: TGTGCCAGCTCACCAGGGCAATACACTGAAGCTTTCTTT.

V is TRBV29-1 and J is TRBJ2-7; TRBD2 aligns across 11 bases. This CDR3 is built from 15 residues. Germline CDR1 and CDR2: SQVTM and ANQGSEA. V lost 6 bases, J lost 2 bases, and 9 bases stayed unmatched. CDR3: CSVRIGLAGTYEQYF. The CDR3 DNA is TGCAGCGTCCGTATTGGACTAGCGGGTACCTACGAGCAGTACTTC.